Below, 7 T cell receptor beta chains from the same sample are listed, as sequenced in a study of cytomegalovirus exposure and HLA in healthy donors. It was with 60 Vbeta and 13 Jbeta primers that the PCR ran. Here immunoSEQ multiplex PCR was the method, and the copy in TCRdb shows in-frame clones only, minus some. The sample holds about 190,000 clones, about four fifths seen once. The sequencing sample was made of PBMCs. Receptors originate from a boy aged 10-17 years in good health and CMV-seronegative.

This clone came up a few times. The chain combines TRBV19 with TRBJ1-2; 9 nucleotides line up with TRBD1. In germline, CDR1 is LNHDA, CDR2 SQIVND (reference sequence). The V and J ends lost 0 bases and 7 bases, in that order; junction bases with no gene match: 3. This CDR3 comprises 14 residues. The CDR3 loop reads CASSIEQGALGYTF. In DNA, the CDR3 is TGTGCCAGTAGTATAGAACAGGGGGCCCTTGGCTACACCTTC.

The V and J genes are TRBV5-4 and TRBJ1-1; a weak D match, TRBD1 (6 bases). CDR3 length: 14 residues. The V end lost 0 bases, the J end lost 1 base, and 7 bases lay between the germline ends. Per the germline V gene, CDR1 is SGHNT and CDR2 is YYREEE (reference sequence). The CDR3 protein is CASSLDRENTEAFF. The DNA of the CDR3 is TGTGCCAGCAGCTTGGACAGGGAGAACACTGAAGCTTTCTTT. The full variable domain, with the rest looked up from reference TRBV5-4 and TRBJ1-1, is ETGVTQSPTHLIKTRGQQVTLRCSSQSGHNTVSWYQQALGQGPQFIFQYYREEENGRGNFPPRFSGLQFPNYSSELNVNALELDDSALYLCASSLDRENTEAFFGQGTRLTVV.

This clone was seen just once. The V call is TRBV5-1, the J call TRBJ2-7; perhaps TRBD2 as D (5 bases). The CDR3 runs to 15 residues. CDR1 and CDR2 from the germline V gene are SGHRS and YFSETQ. Trimming pared 4 bases from V and 3 bases from J, leaving 17 bases between. The CDR3 DNA sequence: TGCGCCAGCAGCAAGGATAACATCGGAGGCTACGAGCAGTACTTC. Its translation is CASSKDNIGGYEQYF.

This clone showed up just a few times. J is TRBJ1-5 and V is TRBV6-1; D possibly corresponds to TRBD1 (6 bases). CDR3 length equals 13 residues. Trimming took off 8 bases at V and 7 bases at J, with 15 bases between the two ends. The germline V gene has CDR1 MNHNS and CDR2 SASEGT. The CDR3, as DNA: TGTGCCAGCCGGACAGACCGGGGCCAGCCCCAGCATTTT. Amino acid sequence: CASRTDRGQPQHF.

The rearrangement uses TRBV5-1 and TRBJ2-1; 7 bases are a match to TRBD2. V was pared by 1 base and J by 9 bases, with 10 bases of the junction left unmatched. The CDR3 consists of 15 residues. Germline-derived CDR1 and CDR2 are SGHRS and YFSETQ. The CDR3 here is CASSLNTGTGGEQFF. CDR3 coding DNA: TGCGCCAGCAGCTTGAATACAGGTACGGGGGGTGAGCAGTTCTTC.

J is TRBJ2-5 and V is TRBV19; 8 nucleotides line up with TRBD2. Germline CDR1 LNHDA, CDR2 SQIVND (reference sequence). CDR3 length equals 18 residues. After removal of 5 bases from V and 2 bases from J, the junction contained 16 bases not matched to a gene. The CDR3 protein is CASSLNLVGLVLQETQYF. Here the CDR3 DNA reads TGTGCCAGTAGTCTGAACCTGGTGGGACTAGTTCTTCAAGAGACCCAGTACTTC.

The chain joins TRBV30 to TRBJ2-7, with D possibly TRBD1 on 5 matching bases. Germline V lookup: CDR1 GTSNPN, CDR2 SVGIG (reference sequence). The V gene lost 3 bases and the J gene lost 1 base, with 13 bases spanning the gap. The CDR3 spans 14 residues. CDR3 loop: CAWSPGLWSYEQYF. For the CDR3, the DNA is TGTGCCTGGAGCCCAGGGCTCTGGTCCTACGAGCAGTACTTC.